This paragraph covers one TCR beta chain sequence. V shed 2 bases, J shed 10 bases, and the junction held 10 bases outside the gene matches. CDR1 and CDR2 (germline): KGHSH, LQKENI. CDR3 size: 15 residues. These data belong to a study of beta chain features in type 1 diabetes. Expressed TCRB transcripts were sequenced after all isolated RNA was converted to cDNA. This table comes from immunoSEQ multiplex PCR, and its TCRdb copy is limited to in-frame clones, with some not included. The sample includes over 500,000 clones, less than 20% seen only once; the top ten take approximately 0.087%. The sample was naive CD4+ T cells from blood. This TCR was sampled from a man aged 18 to 29 in good health. The chain is built from TRBV18 and TRBJ1-5; TRBD1 matches 8 bases. CDR3 protein: CASSPLDRVSYPQHF. The CDR3 bases are TGTGCCAGCTCACCATTGGACAGGGTATCTTATCCCCAGCATTTT.